What follows are 9 T cell receptor beta chains derived from one specimen sequenced in a study of CD8+CD57+ T cells in acquired aplastic anemia. TCR beta VDJ and CDR3 were profiled, and genomic DNA was the template. TCRdb re-derived calls from the reads in MiXCR, one entry per CDR3 protein. Found here are about 110,000 distinct CDR3 sequences, approximately 48% of them singletons; the top ten hold around 32%. Sequenced: sorted CD4+, CD8+, or CD8+CD57+ T cells (not recorded which) from PBMCs. The source of these receptors is a human donor in good health, serving as a control.

This clonotype was seen more than once but under ten times. The genes are TRBV6-2 or TRBV6-3 and TRBJ2-1, with 13 bases aligning to TRBD2. The CDR3 length is 17 residues. The junction had 9 bases not matched to a gene; V was cut back by 4 bases and J by 6 bases. CDR1 is MNHEY, CDR2 SVGEGT, per germline. CDR3 region: CASSLILAGGPGNEQFF. Here the CDR3 DNA reads TGTGCCAGCAGTTTAATACTAGCGGGGGGGCCAGGCAATGAGCAGTTCTTC.

This clonotype was seen only once. This rearrangement joins TRBV11-2 to TRBJ1-2; no clear D. The V gene's germline CDR1 is SGHAT and CDR2 FQNNGV. Trimming cost V 5 bases and J 0 bases, with 16 bases left between them. CDR3 length: 16 amino acids. DNA of the CDR3: TGTGCCAGCAGCCCCGGTTCGGCACCTACTAACTATGGCTACACCTTC. Residues: CASSPGSAPTNYGYTF.

The chain is built from TRBV7-7 and TRBJ1-5; no clear D gene. CDR3 length equals 13 residues. V was clipped by 1 base and J by 4 bases, with 5 bases between them. Germline-derived CDR1 and CDR2 are SSHAT and FNYEAQ (reference sequence). CDR3 loop: CASSLDENQPQHF. CDR3 in DNA: TGTGCCAGCAGCTTAGACGAGAATCAGCCCCAGCATTTT.

This clonotype was picked up one time. The chain couples TRBV29-1 to TRBJ2-7, with 8 positions matching TRBD1. Germline lookup yields CDR1 SQVTM and CDR2 ANQGSEA. This CDR3 is 14 amino acids long. The trim removed 4 bases at V and 6 bases at J, leaving 11 bases unmatched. As DNA, the CDR3 is TGCAGCGTTGCAAGGAGCGCAGGGGGCATCGAGCAGTACTTC. Protein product: CSVARSAGGIEQYF.

Of note for this clonotype: Given the absence of the conserved phenylalanine or tryptophan at the CDR3 end, a read error is likely. The chain uses TRBV19 and TRBJ1-6, with D possibly TRBD1 on 5 matching bases. Trimming shortened V by 5 bases and J by 7 bases, and 9 bases separated the two germline ends. The CDR3 loop spans 13 amino acids. Germline V gene data show CDR1 as LNHDA and CDR2 as SQIVND (reference sequence). DNA for the CDR3: TGTGCCAGTAGTGCGGGGGAAAATTCACCCCTCCACCTT. It codes for CASSAGENSPLHL.

This chain uses TRBV24-1 with TRBJ2-7; the D call may be TRBD1 or TRBD2 (5 bases each). Germline CDR1 KGHDR, CDR2 SFDVKD. V lost 6 bases and J lost 4, with 15 bases in between. This CDR3 has 14 amino acids. The CDR3 DNA reads as TGTGCCACCAGTACCGGGGCTCCCCAGTACGAGCAGTACTTC. It is translated as CATSTGAPQYEQYF.

The sample holds one count of this clonotype. The chain combines TRBV2 with TRBJ2-3, with 8 bases lining up with TRBD1. Trimming at V came to 6 bases and at J to 4 bases, leaving 9 bases not matched to a gene. This CDR3 contains 15 residues. Germline V gives CDR1 SNHLY, CDR2 FYNNEI. The CDR3 DNA sequence: TGTGCCAGCAGCTTAGATCGGACAGGGTCAGATACGCAGTATTTT. Amino acid sequence: CASSLDRTGSDTQYF.

The chain combines TRBV6-1 with TRBJ1-1; 7 nucleotides line up with TRBD1. The CDR3 runs 15 residues. The germline V gene encodes CDR1 MNHNS and CDR2 SASEGT. J lost 3 bases, V lost 6 bases, and 10 bases had no gene match. In DNA, the CDR3 is TGTGCCAGCAGAACGGTGGGACAGTCGGACACTGAAGCTTTCTTT. It codes for CASRTVGQSDTEAFF.

This clonotype showed up many times. This rearrangement joins TRBV15 to TRBJ1-2; D uncertain. The V end lost 1 base, the J end lost 6 bases, and 12 bases lay between the germline ends. The CDR3 has 14 residues. The germline V gene encodes CDR1 LNHNV and CDR2 YYDKDF (reference sequence). CDR3: CATSRAKTRDGYTF. The CDR3 region has the DNA TGTGCCACCAGCAGAGCCAAGACGCGGGATGGCTACACCTTC.